Detailed here is one T cell receptor (beta chain). Its antigen remains unidentified. V lost 1 base, J lost 0 bases, and 13 bases lay in between. The germline gives CDR1 LGHNA, CDR2 YSLEER. The CDR3 has 17 amino acids. This sample is part of a study of Ad26.COV2.S vaccination and SARS-CoV-2 variants. Whole-study results and caveats: It was found that vaccine and placebo recipients had similar non-spike TCR breadth.

The treatment here: over 15 received Ad26.COV2.S at low or high dose, single or two shots; 5 received placebo; per-sample allocation not given. Sampling was performed 63 days after the first vaccine or placebo injection. This table comes from immunoSEQ multiplex PCR, and its TCRdb copy is limited to in-frame clones, with some not included. The profile covers about 410,000 clones, with about 90% appearing a single time and about 1.7% taken by the ten largest. The sample in question was peripheral blood, obtained in a trial of Ad26.COV2.S vaccine versus placebo. This rearrangement joins TRBV4-3 to TRBJ1-3, with a tentative D call TRBD1 (5 bases). This TCR was recovered from a person aged 18 to 59 who received the Ad26.COV2.S COVID-19 vaccine or a placebo. CDR3 protein: CASSQGGASNSGNTIYF. CDR3 nucleotides: TGCGCCAGCAGCCAAGGTGGGGCATCAAACTCTGGAAACACCATATATTTT.